The entry below describes one T cell receptor (beta chain). The entry originates in a study of blood T cell repertoires in COVID-19. Study-wide context: Researchers got acute and convalescent COVID-19 samples from the United States, Italy and Spain. PBMCs, B-cell-depleted T cells, or T cells provided the cDNA or gDNA that made up the material.

The V and J ends lost 3 bases and 2 bases respectively, with 6 bases between them. Germline loops: CDR1 ENHRY, CDR2 SYGVKD. CDR3 length equals 13 residues. Original methodology: Estimated nucleated cell counts came from reference gene primer amplification. The repertoire was sequenced with immunoSEQ multiplex PCR; TCRdb's copy has only in-frame clones and lacks some. From that table come the V and J calls and clone size; the DNA was used to work out D and trimming. The profile shows about 15,000 clones, approximately 90% of them singletons. The sequencing sample was made of peripheral blood. The chain combines TRBV10-3 with TRBJ2-3, with D unclear. The sequence was collected from a human donor in a cohort sampled during active COVID-19. DNA for the CDR3: TGTGCCATCAGTGAACGCTACACAGATACGCAGTATTTT. Translated: CAISERYTDTQYF.